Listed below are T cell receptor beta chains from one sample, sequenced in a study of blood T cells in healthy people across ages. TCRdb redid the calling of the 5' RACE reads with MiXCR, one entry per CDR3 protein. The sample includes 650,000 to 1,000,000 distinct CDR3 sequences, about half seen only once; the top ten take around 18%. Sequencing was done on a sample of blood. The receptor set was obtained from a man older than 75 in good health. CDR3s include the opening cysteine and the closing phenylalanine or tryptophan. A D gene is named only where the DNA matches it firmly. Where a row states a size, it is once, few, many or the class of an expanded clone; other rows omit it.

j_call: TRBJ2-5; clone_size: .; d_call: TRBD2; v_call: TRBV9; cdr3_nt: TGTGCCAGCAGCGTAGCGGGGGGAAGTGAGACCCAGTACTTC; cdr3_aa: CASSVAGGSETQYF
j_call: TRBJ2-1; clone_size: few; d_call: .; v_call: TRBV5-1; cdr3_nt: TGCGCCAGCAGCGGGCAGACGAGCTCCTACAATGAGCAGTTCTTC; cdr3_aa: CASSGQTSSYNEQFF
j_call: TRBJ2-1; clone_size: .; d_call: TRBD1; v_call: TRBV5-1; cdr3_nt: TGCGCCAGCAGCGGCGACAGGGGTCTCGACAATGAGCAGTTCTTC; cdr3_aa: CASSGDRGLDNEQFF
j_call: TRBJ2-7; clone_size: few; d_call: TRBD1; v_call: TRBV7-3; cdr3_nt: TGTGCCAGCAGCCTGACAGGGGTTAACTCCTACGAGCAGTACTTC; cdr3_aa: CASSLTGVNSYEQYF
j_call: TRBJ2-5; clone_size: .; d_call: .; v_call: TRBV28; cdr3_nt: TGTGCCAGCCCTCCCTCGGGGGCGGTACCTCAAGGGGCCCAGTACTTC; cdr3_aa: CASPPSGAVPQGAQYF
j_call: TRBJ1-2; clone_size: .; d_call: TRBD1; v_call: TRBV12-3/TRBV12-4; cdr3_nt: TGTGCCAGCACACAAGGGACAGGGAGTAACTATGGCTACACCTTC; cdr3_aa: CASTQGTGSNYGYTF
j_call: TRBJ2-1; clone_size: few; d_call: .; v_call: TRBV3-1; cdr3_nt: TGTGCCAGCAGCCTCCGAGGAGCGGATCTCTACAATGAGCAGTTCTTC; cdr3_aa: CASSLRGADLYNEQFF
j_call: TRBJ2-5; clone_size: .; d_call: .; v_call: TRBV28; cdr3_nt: TGTGCCAGCAGTGTCCCGACCTCCCAAGAGACCCAGTACTTC; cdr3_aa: CASSVPTSQETQYF
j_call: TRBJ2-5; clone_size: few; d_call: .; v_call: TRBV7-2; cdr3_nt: TGTGCCAGCAGCTCCCCGGGGGCTAGCGCCCAAGAGACCCAGTACTTC; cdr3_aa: CASSSPGASAQETQYF
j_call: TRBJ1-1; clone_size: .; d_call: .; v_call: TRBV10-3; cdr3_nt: TGTGCCATCAGCCCCTCCGGGGTGAACACTGAAGCTTTCTTT; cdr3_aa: CAISPSGVNTEAFF
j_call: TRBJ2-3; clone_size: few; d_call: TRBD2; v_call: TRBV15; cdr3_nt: TGTGCCACCAGCAGAGCACTAGCGGGAGGAGCAGATACGCAGTATTTT; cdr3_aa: CATSRALAGGADTQYF
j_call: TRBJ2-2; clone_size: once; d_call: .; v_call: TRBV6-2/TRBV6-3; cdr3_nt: TGTGCCAGCAGTTACAAAGAGAACACCGGGGAGCTGTTTTTT; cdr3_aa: CASSYKENTGELFF
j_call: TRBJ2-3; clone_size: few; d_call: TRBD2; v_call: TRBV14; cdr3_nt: TGTGCCAGCAGCCAAGGGGGATCCACTAGCGGGAGTACAGATACGCAGTATTTT; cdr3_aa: CASSQGGSTSGSTDTQYF
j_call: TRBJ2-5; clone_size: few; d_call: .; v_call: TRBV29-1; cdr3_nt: TGCAGCGTTGTTCCTCCGGAGGTGATGGTCGAGACCCAGTACTTC; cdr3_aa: CSVVPPEVMVETQYF
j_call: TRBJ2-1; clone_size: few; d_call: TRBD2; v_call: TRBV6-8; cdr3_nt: TGTGCCAGCAGCCTCCGGGCGTTCCAGCGGGATTACAATGAGCAGTTCTTC; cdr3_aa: CASSLRAFQRDYNEQFF
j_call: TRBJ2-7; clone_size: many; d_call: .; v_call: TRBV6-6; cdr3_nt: TGTGCCAGCATCACAGGGAGTGAGCAGTACTTC; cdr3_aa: CASITGSEQYF
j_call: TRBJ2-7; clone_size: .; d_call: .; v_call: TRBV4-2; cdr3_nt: TGTGCCAGCAGCCAAGAAATACGCGGGCACTACGAGCAGTACTTC; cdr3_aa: CASSQEIRGHYEQYF
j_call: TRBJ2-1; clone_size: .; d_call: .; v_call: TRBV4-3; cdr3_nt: TGCGCCAGCAGCCCCCCCGGAGGGGATGAGCAGTTCTTC; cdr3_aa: CASSPPGGDEQFF
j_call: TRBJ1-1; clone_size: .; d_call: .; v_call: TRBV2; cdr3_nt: TGTGCCAGCAGTGAATCGTCAGGAAAGAACACTGAAGCTTTCTTT; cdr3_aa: CASSESSGKNTEAFF
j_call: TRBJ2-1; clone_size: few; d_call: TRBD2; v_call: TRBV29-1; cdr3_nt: TGCAGCGCCCTGGGACTAGCGGCCTACAATGAGCAGTTCTTC; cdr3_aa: CSALGLAAYNEQFF
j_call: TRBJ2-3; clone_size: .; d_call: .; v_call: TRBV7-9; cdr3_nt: TGTGCCAGCAGCCTCATCTGGGTGGGGGATACGCAGTATTTT; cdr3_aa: CASSLIWVGDTQYF
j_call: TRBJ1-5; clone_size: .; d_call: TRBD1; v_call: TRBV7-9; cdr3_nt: TGTGCCAGCAGCACGACAGGGGGCGTTGGCAATCAGCCCCAGCATTTT; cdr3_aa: CASSTTGGVGNQPQHF
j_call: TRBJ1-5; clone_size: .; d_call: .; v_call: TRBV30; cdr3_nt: TGTGCCTGGAGCTCTCGTGGCAGGGACAATCAGCCCCAGCATTTT; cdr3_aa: CAWSSRGRDNQPQHF
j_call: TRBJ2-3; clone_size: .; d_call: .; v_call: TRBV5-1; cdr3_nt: TGCGCCAGCAGCCCTTATGCCGCAGGGACCTCCACAGATACGCAGTATTTT; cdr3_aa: CASSPYAAGTSTDTQYF
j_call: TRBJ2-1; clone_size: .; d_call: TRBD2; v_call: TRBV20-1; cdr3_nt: TGCAGTGCTAGAGGACTAGCGGGAGGCTTGGGCAATGAGCAGTTCTTC; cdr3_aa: CSARGLAGGLGNEQFF
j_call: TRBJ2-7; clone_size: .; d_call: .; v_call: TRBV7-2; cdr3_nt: TGTGCCAGCAGCTTAGCGGCGGGAATCGTATACGAGCAGTACTTC; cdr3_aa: CASSLAAGIVYEQYF
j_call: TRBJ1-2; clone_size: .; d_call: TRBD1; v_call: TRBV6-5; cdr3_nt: TGTGCCAGCAGTTACTCGAGTTCGGCAGGGGGTACCTATGGCTACACCTTC; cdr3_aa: CASSYSSSAGGTYGYTF
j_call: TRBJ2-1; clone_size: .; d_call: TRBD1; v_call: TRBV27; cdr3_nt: TGTGCCAGCAGTTTTGGGACAGCATCAATGTTCTCCTACAATGAGCAGTTCTTC; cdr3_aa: CASSFGTASMFSYNEQFF
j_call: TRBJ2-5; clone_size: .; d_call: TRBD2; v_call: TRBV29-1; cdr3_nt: TGCAGCGTTGAAGATCCGGGGCTAGCGGTGGGGGAGACCCAGTACTTC; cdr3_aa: CSVEDPGLAVGETQYF
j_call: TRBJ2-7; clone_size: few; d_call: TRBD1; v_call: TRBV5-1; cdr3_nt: TGCGCCAGCAGCTGGGGACAGGGGGCCGCCTACGAGCAGTACTTC; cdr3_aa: CASSWGQGAAYEQYF
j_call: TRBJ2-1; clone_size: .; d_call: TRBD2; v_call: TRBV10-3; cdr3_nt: TGTGCCATCAGTGAGTCGCTATCTAGCGGGGTCTACAATGAGCAGTTCTTC; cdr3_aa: CAISESLSSGVYNEQFF
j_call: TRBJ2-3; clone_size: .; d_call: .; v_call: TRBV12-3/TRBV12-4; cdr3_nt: TGTGCCAGCAGCCGCGCTAGCCCCAGAACAGATACGCAGTATTTT; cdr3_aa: CASSRASPRTDTQYF
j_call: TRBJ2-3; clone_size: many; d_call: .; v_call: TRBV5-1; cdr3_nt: TGCGCCAGCAGGACTCAATACACAGATACGCAGTATTTT; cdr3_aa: CASRTQYTDTQYF
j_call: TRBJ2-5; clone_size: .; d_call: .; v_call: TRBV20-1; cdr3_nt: TGCAGTGCTAGCTTCCAGACCCAGTACTTC; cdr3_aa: CSASFQTQYF
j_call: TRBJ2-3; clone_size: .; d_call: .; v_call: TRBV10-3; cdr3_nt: TGTGCCATCAGTGACGGTCTAGACACAGATACGCAGTATTTT; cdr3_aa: CAISDGLDTDTQYF
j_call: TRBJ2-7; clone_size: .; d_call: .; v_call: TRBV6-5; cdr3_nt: TGTGCCAGCAGTTACTCGTCGCGGCCGCAATTCTCCTACGAGCAGTACTTC; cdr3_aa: CASSYSSRPQFSYEQYF
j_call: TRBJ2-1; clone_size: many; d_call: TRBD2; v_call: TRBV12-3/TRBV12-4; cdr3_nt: TGTGCCAGCAGTTTTCTTGGGAGGGCCCTCAATGAGCAGTTCTTC; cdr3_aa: CASSFLGRALNEQFF
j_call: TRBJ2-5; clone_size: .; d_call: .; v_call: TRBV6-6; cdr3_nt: TGTGCCAGCAGTCCCGGTCCAGAGACCCAGTACTTC; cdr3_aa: CASSPGPETQYF
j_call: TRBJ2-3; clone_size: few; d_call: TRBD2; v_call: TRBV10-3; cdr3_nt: TGTGCCATCAGTGAGCCGGGGACTAGCGGGAGGACAACGCAGTATTTT; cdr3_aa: CAISEPGTSGRTTQYF
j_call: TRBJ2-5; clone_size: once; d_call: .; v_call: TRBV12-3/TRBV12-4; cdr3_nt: TGTGCCAGCAGCATTTCAGGGAGCACTCAAGAGACCCAGTACTTC; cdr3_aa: CASSISGSTQETQYF
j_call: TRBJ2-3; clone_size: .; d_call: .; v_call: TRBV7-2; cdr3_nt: TGTGCCAGCAGCCGAGATTGGAGTCGCACAGATACGCAGTATTTT; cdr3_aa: CASSRDWSRTDTQYF
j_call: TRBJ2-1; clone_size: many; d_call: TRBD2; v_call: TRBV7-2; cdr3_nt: TGTGCCAGCAGCCATTCCGGACTAGCGGGAAACTCCTACAATGAGCAGTTCTTC; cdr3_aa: CASSHSGLAGNSYNEQFF
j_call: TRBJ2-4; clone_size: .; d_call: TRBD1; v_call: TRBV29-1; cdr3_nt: TGCAGCGTCGATACAGGGGGCTCCTACGAGCAGAACTTC; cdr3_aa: CSVDTGGSYEQNF
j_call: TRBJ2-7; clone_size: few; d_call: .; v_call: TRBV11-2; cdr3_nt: TGTGCCAGCAGCTTAGAGAGCTTCTACGAGCAGTACTTC; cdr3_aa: CASSLESFYEQYF
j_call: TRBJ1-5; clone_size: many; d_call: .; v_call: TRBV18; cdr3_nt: TGTGCCAGCTCACCACCGGGGGGAAATAGCAATCAGCCCCAGCATTTT; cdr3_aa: CASSPPGGNSNQPQHF
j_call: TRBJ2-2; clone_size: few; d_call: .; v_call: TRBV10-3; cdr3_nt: TGTGCCATCAAAGGGACCCCAGTAGCCGACGGGGAGCTGTTTTTT; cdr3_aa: CAIKGTPVADGELFF
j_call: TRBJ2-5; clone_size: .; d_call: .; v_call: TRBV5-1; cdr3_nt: TGCGCCAGCAGCTTGGAGAGACCAAGAGAGACCCAGTACTTC; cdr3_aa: CASSLERPRETQYF
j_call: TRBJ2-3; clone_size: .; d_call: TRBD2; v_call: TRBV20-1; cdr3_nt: TGCAGTGCTACCAATAGCGGGGAAGGGGATACGCAGTATTTT; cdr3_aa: CSATNSGEGDTQYF
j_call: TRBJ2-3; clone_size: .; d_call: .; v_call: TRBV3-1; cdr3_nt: TGTGCCGGCAGCCAAGGGGGTTTGAGCACAGATACGCAGTATTTT; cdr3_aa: CAGSQGGLSTDTQYF
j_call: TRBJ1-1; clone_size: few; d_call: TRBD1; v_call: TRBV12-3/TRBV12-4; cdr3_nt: TGTGCCAGCAGTGACCACAGGGGGTTGAACACTGAAGCTTTCTTT; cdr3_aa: CASSDHRGLNTEAFF
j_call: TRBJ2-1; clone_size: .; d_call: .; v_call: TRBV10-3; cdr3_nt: TGTGCCATCAGTGAGGTACGGGAGCAGTTCTTC; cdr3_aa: CAISEVREQFF